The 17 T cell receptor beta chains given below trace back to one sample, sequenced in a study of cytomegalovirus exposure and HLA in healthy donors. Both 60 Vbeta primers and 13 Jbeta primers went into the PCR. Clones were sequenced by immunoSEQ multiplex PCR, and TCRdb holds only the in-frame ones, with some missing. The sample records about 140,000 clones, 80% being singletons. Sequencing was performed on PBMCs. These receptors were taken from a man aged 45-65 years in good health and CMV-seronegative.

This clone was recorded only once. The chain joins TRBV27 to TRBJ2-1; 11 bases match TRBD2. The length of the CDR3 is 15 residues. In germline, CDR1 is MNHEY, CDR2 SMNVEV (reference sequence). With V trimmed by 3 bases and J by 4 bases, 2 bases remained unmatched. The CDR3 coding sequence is TGTGCCAGCAGTTTTAGGACTAGCGGGTACAATGAGCAGTTCTTC. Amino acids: CASSFRTSGYNEQFF.

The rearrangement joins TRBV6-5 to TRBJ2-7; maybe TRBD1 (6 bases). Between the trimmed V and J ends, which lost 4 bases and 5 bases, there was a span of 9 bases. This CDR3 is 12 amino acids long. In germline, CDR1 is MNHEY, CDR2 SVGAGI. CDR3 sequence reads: CASSSSGDEQYF. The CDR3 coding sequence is TGTGCCAGCAGTTCCTCAGGGGACGAGCAGTACTTC.

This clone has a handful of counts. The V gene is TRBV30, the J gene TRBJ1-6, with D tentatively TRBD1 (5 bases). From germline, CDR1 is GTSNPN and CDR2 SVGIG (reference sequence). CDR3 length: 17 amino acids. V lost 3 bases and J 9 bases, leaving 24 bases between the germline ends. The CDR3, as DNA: TGTGCCTGGAGGGGGACCTCCGGGAGGGTCGGGGGTTCACCCCTCCACTTT. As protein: CAWRGTSGRVGGSPLHF. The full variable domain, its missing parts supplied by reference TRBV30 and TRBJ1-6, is SQTIHQWPATLVQPVGSPLSLECTVEGTSNPNLYWYRQAAGRGLQLLFYSVGIGQISSEVPQNLSASRPQDRQFILSSKKLLLSDSGFYLCAWRGTSGRVGGSPLHFGNGTRLTVT.

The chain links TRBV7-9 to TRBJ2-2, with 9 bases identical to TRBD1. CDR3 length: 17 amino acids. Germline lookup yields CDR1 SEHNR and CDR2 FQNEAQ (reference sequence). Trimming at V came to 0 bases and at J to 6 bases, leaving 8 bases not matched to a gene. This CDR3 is CASSLAGTGSGAGELFF. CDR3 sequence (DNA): TGTGCCAGCAGCTTAGCAGGGACAGGGTCCGGAGCCGGGGAGCTGTTTTTT.

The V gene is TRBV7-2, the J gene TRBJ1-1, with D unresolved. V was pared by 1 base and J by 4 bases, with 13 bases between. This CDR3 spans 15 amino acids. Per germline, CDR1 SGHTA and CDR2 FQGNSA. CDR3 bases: TGTGCCAGCAGCTTAGTGGCAGGCAGGTTCACTGAAGCTTTCTTT. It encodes CASSLVAGRFTEAFF.

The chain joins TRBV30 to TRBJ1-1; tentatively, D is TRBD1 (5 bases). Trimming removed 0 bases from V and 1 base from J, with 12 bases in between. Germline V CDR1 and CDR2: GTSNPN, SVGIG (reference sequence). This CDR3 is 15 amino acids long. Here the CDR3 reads CAWSVGRQTNTEAFF. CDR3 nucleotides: TGTGCCTGGAGTGTAGGAAGACAGACGAACACTGAAGCTTTCTTT.

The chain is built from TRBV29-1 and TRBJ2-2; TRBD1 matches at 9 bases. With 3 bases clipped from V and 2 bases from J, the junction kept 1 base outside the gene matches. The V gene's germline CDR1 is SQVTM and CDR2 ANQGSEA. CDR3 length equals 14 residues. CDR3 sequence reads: CSVEDRGNTGELFF. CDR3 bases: TGCAGCGTTGAGGACAGGGGAAACACCGGGGAGCTGTTTTTT.

CDR3 loop: CASWDSDYSPLHF. The CDR3 DNA follows: TGTGCCAGTTGGGACAGTGATTATTCACCCCTCCACTTT. The rearrangement uses TRBV30 and TRBJ1-6; TRBD1 aligns across 7 bases. V lost 8 bases, J lost 8 bases, and 9 bases stayed unmatched. This CDR3 has 13 amino acids. Germline values: CDR1 GTSNPN, CDR2 SVGIG (reference sequence).

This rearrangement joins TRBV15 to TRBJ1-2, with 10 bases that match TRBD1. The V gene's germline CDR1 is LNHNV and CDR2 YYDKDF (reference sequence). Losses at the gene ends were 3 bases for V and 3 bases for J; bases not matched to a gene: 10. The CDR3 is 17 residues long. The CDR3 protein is CATSSGDRGLSDYGYTF. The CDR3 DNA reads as TGTGCCACCAGCAGTGGGGACAGGGGACTTTCGGACTATGGCTACACCTTC.

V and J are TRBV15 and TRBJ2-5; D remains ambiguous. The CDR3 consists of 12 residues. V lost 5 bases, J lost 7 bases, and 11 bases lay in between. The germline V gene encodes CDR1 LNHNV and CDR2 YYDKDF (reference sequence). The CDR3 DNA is TGTGCCACCAGCGGTTTAAGAGTGACCCAGTACTTC. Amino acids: CATSGLRVTQYF. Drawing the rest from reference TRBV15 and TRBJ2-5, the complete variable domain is DAMVIQNPRYQVTQFGKPVTLSCSQTLNHNVMYWYQQKSSQAPKLLFHYYDKDFNNEADTPDNFQSRRPNTSFCFLDIRSPGLGDTAMYLCATSGLRVTQYFGPGTRLLVL.

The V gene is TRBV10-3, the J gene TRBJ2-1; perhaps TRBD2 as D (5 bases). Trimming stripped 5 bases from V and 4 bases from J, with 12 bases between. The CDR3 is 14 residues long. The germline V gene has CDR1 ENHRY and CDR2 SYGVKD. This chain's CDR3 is CAISTGIEYNEQFF. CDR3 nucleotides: TGTGCCATCAGTACCGGGATTGAGTACAATGAGCAGTTCTTC.

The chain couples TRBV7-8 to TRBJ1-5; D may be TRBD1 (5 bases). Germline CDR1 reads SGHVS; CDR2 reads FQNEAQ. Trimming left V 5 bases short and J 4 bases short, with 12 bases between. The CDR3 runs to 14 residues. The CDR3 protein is CASSLTDRNQPQHF. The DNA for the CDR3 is TGTGCCAGCAGCCTAACCGACAGAAATCAGCCCCAGCATTTT.

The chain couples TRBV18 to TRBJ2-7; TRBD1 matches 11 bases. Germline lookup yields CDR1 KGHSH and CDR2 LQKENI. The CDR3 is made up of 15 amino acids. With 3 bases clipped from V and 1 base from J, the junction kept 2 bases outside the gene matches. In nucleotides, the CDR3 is TGTGCCAGCTCACCCGGACAGGGGGCTTCCTACGAGCAGTACTTC. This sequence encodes CASSPGQGASYEQYF.

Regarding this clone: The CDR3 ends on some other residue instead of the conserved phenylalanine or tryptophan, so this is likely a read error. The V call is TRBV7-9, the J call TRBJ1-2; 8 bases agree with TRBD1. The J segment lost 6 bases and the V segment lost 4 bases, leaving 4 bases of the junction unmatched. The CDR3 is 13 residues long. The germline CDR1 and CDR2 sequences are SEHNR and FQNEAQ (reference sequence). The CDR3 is CASSSETGDGYTL. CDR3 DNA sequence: TGTGCCAGCAGCTCTGAGACAGGGGATGGCTACACCCTC.

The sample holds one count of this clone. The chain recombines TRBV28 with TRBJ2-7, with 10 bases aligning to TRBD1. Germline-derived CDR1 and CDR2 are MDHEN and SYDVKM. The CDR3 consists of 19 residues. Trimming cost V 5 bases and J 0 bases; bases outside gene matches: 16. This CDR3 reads CASSVSKGQGIWDSYEQYF. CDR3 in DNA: TGTGCCAGCAGTGTCTCCAAGGGACAGGGGATCTGGGACTCCTACGAGCAGTACTTC. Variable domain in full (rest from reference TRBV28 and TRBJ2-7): DVKVTQSSRYLVKRTGEKVFLECVQDMDHENMFWYRQDPGLGLRLIYFSYDVKMKEKGDIPEGYSVSREKKERFSLILESASTNQTSMYLCASSVSKGQGIWDSYEQYFGPGTRLTVT.

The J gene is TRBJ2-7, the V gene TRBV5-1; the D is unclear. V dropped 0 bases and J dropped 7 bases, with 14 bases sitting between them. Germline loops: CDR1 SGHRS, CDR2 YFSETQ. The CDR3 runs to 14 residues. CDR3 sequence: CASSLGGTIREQYF. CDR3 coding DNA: TGCGCCAGCAGCTTGGGCGGCACGATTAGGGAGCAGTACTTC.

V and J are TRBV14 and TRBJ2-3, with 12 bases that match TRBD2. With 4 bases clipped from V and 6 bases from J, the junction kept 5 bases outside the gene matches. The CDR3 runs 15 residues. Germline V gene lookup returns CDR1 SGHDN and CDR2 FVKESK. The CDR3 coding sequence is TGTGCCAGCAGCCTGCTAGCGGGGGGGGCGGATACGCAGTATTTT. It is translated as CASSLLAGGADTQYF.